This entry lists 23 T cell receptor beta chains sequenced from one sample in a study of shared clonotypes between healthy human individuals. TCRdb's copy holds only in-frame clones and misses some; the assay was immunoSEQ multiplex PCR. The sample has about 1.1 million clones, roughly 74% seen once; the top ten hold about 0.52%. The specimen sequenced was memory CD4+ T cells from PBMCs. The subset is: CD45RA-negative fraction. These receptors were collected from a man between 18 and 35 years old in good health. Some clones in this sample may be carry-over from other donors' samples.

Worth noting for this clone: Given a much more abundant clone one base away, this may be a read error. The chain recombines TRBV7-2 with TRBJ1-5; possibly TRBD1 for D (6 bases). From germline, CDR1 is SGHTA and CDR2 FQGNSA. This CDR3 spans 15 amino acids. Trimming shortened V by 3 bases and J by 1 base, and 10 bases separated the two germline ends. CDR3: CASSFGTHSNQPQHF. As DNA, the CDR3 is TGTGCCAGCAGCTTCGGGACACACAGCAATCAGCCCCAGCATTTT.

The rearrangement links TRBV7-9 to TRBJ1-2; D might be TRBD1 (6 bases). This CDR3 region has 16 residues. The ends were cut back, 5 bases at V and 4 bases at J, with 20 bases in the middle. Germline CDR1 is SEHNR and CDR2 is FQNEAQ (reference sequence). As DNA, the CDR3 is TGTGCCAGCAGCCTACCAACGACAGGAGGGGGCTATGGCTACACCTTC. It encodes CASSLPTTGGGYGYTF.

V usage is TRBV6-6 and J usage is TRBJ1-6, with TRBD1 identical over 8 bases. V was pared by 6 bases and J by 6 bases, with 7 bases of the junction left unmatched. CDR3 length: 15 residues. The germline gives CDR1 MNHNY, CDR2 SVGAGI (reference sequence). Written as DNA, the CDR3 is TGTGCCAGCAGGGACAGGGCCGGTATTAATTCACCCCTCCACTTT. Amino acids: CASRDRAGINSPLHF.

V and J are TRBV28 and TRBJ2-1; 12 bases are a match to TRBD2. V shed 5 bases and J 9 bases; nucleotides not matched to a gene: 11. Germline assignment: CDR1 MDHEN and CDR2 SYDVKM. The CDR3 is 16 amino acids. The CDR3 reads CASSPLSSGRAREQFF. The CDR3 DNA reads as TGTGCCAGCAGTCCTCTCTCTAGCGGGAGGGCCCGTGAGCAGTTCTTC.

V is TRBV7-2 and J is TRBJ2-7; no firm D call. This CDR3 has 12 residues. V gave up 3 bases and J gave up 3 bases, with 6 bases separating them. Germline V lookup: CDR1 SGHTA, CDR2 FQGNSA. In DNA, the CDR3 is TGTGCCAGCAGCTTGCAGCTCTACGAGCAGTACTTC. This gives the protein CASSLQLYEQYF.

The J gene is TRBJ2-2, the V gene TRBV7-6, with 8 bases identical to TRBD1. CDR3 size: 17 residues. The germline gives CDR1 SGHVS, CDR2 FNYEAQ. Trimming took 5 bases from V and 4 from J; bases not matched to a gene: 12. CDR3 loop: CASSRDRGTPVTGELFF. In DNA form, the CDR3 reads TGTGCCAGCAGCCGAGACAGGGGAACACCGGTCACCGGGGAGCTGTTTTTT.

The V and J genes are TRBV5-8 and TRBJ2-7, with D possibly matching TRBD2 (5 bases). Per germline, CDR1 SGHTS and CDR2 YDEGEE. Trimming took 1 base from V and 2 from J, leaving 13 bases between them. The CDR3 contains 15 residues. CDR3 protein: CASSLYGIWPYEQYF. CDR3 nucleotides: TGTGCCAGCAGCTTGTACGGGATTTGGCCCTACGAGCAGTACTTC.

CDR3 region: CATSRSSGGANTGELFF. CDR3 DNA: TGTGCCACCAGCAGGTCAAGCGGAGGGGCGAACACCGGGGAGCTGTTTTTT. The genes are TRBV15 and TRBJ2-2; D is possibly TRBD2 (6 bases). Per germline, CDR1 LNHNV and CDR2 YYDKDF (reference sequence). The CDR3 contains 17 residues. V was pared by 3 bases and J by 0 bases, with 14 bases between. Supplemented by reference TRBV15 and TRBJ2-2, the full variable domain reads DAMVIQNPRYQVTQFGKPVTLSCSQTLNHNVMYWYQQKSSQAPKLLFHYYDKDFNNEADTPDNFQSRRPNTSFCFLDIRSPGLGDTAMYLCATSRSSGGANTGELFFGEGSRLTVL.

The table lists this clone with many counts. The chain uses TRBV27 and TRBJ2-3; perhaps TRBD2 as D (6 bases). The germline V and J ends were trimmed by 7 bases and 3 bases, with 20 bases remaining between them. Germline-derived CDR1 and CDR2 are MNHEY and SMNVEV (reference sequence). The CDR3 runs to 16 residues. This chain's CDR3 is CASTPAGNPRTDTQYF. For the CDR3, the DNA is TGTGCCAGCACCCCAGCGGGCAACCCACGTACAGATACGCAGTATTTT.

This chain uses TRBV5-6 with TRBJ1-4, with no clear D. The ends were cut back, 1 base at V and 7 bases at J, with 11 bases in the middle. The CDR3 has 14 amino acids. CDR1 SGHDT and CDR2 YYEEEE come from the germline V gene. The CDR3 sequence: CASSLWEKIEKLFF. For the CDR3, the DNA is TGTGCCAGCAGCTTGTGGGAAAAAATTGAAAAACTGTTTTTT.

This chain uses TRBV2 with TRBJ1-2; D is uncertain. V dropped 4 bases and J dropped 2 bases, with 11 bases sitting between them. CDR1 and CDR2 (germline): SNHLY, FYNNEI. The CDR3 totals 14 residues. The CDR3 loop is CASSVFEANYGYTF. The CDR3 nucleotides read TGTGCCAGCAGTGTTTTCGAGGCGAACTATGGCTACACCTTC.

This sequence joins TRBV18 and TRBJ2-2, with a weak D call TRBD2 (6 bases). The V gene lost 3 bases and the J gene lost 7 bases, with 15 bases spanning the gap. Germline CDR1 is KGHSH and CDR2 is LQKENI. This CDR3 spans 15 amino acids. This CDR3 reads CASSPLLALSGELFF. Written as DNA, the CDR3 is TGTGCCAGCTCACCTCTGCTAGCGTTAAGCGGGGAGCTGTTTTTT.

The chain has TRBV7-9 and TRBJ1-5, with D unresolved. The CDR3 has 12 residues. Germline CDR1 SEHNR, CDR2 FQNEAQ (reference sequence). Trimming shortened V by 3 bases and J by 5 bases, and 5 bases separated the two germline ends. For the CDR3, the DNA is TGTGCCAGCAGCTTTTTGGATCAGCCCCAGCATTTT. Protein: CASSFLDQPQHF. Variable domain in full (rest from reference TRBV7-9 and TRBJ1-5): DTGVSQNPRHKITKRGQNVTFRCDPISEHNRLYWYRQTLGQGPEFLTYFQNEAQLEKSRLLSDRFSAERPKGSFSTLEIQRTEQGDSAMYLCASSFLDQPQHFGDGTRLSIL.

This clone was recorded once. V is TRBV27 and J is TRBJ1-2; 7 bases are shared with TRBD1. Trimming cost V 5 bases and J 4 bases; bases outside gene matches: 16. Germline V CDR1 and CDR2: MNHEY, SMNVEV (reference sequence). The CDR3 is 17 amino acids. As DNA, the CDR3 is TGTGCCAGCAGTCCAAGACAGGGATTGCCTCAGGCCTATGGCTACACCTTC. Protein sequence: CASSPRQGLPQAYGYTF.

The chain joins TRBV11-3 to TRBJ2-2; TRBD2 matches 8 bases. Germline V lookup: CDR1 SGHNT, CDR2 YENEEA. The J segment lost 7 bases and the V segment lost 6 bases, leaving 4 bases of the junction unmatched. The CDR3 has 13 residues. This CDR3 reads CASSRGGSGELFF. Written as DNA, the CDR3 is TGTGCCAGCAGTCGGGGGGGAAGCGGGGAGCTGTTTTTT. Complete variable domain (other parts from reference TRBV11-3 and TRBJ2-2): EAGVVQSPRYKIIEKKQPVAFWCNPISGHNTLYWYLQNLGQGPELLIRYENEEAVDDSQLPKDRFSAERLKGVDSTLKIQPAELGDSAVYLCASSRGGSGELFFGEGSRLTVL.

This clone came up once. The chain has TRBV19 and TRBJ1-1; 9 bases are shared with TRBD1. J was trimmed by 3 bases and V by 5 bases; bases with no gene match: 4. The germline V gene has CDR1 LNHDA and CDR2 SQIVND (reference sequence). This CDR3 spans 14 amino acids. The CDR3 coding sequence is TGTGCCAGTAGTTCGGGACAGGGTTACACTGAAGCTTTCTTT. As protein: CASSSGQGYTEAFF. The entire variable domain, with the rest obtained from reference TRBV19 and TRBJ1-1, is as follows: DGGITQSPKYLFRKEGQNVTLSCEQNLNHDAMYWYRQDPGQGLRLIYYSQIVNDFQKGDIAEGYSVSREKKESFPLTVTSAQKNPTAFYLCASSSGQGYTEAFFGQGTRLTVV.

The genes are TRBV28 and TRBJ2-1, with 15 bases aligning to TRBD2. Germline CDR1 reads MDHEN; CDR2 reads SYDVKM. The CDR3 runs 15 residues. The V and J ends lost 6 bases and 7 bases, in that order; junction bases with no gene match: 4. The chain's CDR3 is CASRGLAGGQNEQFF. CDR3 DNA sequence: TGTGCCAGCAGGGGACTAGCGGGAGGTCAGAATGAGCAGTTCTTC. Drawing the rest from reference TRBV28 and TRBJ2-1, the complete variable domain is DVKVTQSSRYLVKRTGEKVFLECVQDMDHENMFWYRQDPGLGLRLIYFSYDVKMKEKGDIPEGYSVSREKKERFSLILESASTNQTSMYLCASRGLAGGQNEQFFGPGTRLTVL.

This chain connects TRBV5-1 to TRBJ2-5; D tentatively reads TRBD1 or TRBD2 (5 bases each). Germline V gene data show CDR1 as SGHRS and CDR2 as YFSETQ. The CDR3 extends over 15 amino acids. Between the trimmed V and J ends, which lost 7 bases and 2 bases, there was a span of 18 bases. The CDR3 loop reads CASRPGAVGQETQYF. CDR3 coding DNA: TGCGCCAGCCGACCCGGGGCAGTCGGTCAAGAGACCCAGTACTTC.

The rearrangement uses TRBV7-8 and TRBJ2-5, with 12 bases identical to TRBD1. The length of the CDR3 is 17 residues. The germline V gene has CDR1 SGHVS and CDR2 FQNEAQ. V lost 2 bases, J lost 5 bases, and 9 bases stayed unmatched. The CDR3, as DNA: TGTGCCAGCAGCTTAATGGGGGGACAGGGGGCCTTGGAGACCCAGTACTTC. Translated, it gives CASSLMGGQGALETQYF.

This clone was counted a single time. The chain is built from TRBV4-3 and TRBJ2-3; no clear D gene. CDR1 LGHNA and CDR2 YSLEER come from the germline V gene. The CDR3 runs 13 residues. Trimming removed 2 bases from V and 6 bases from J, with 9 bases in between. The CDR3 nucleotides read TGCGCCAGCAGCCAATTACCCGGGGATACGCAGTATTTT. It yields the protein CASSQLPGDTQYF.

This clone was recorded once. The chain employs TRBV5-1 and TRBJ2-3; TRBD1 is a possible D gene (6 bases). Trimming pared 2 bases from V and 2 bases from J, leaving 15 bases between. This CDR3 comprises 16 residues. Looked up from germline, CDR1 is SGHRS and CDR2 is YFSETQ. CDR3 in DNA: TGCGCCAGCAGCTTCCAAGGGGGTTTCTCCACAGATACGCAGTATTTT. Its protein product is CASSFQGGFSTDTQYF.

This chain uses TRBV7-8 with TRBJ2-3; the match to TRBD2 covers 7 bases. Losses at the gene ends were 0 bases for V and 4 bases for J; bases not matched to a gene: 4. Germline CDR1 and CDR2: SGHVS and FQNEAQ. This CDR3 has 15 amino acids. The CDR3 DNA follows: TGTGCCAGCAGCTTAGCTGGGGGGAGGGCAGATACGCAGTATTTT. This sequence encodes CASSLAGGRADTQYF. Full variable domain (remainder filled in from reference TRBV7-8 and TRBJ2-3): GAGVSQSPRYKVAKRGQDVALRCDPISGHVSLFWYQQALGQGPEFLTYFQNEAQLDKSGLPSDRFFAERPEGSVSTLKIQRTQQEDSAVYLCASSLAGGRADTQYFGPGTRLTVL.

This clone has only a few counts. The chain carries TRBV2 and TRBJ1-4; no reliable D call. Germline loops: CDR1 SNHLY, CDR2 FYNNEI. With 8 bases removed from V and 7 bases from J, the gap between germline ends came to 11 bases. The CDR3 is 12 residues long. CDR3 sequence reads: CASEGGGEKLFF. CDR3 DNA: TGTGCCAGCGAGGGAGGTGGTGAAAAACTGTTTTTT.